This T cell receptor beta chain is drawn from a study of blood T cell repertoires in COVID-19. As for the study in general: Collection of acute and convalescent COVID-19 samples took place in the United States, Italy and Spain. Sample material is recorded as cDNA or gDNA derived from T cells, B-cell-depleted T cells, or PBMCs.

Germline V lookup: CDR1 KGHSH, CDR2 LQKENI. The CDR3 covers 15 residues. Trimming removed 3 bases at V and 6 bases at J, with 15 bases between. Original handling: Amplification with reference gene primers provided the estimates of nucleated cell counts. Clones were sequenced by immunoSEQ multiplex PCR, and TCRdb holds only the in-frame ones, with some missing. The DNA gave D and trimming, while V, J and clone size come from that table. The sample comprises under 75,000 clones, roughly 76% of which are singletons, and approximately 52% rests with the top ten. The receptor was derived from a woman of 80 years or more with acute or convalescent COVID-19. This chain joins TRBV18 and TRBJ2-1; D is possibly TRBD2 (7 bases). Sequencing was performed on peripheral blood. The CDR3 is CASSPQGRASNEQFF. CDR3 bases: TGTGCCAGCTCACCGCAGGGGAGGGCCTCCAATGAGCAGTTCTTC.